This T cell receptor (beta chain) was recovered during a study of early T cells in non-severe SARS-CoV-2 infection. Study-wide points: Anti-spike CD8 responses were favored in VDJdb matching, and private and CD4 specificities were missed.

Molecules of cDNA were individually given unique molecular identifiers that were attached to them. TCRdb re-derived calls from the 5' RACE reads in MiXCR, one entry per CDR3 protein. The profile shows 70,000 to 95,000 distinct CDR3 sequences, under 15% of them singletons. The CDR3 is 12 residues long. Germline CDR1 is PRHDT and CDR2 is FYEKMQ (reference sequence). Trimming at V came to 5 bases and at J to 10 bases, leaving 7 bases not matched to a gene. Remarks on this clonotype: The antigen is not known.

The origin of this receptor is an adult who was a healthcare worker with PCR-confirmed SARS-CoV-2 infection or an uninfected control (not recorded which). The chain is built from TRBV13 and TRBJ1-1, with TRBD1 matching over 7 bases. The sample comprised whole blood. CDR3 sequence reads: CASSPGTVGAFF. DNA of the CDR3: TGTGCCAGCAGCCCCGGGACAGTGGGAGCTTTCTTT.